The 21 T cell receptor beta chains below come from one sample, sequenced in a study of cytomegalovirus exposure and HLA in healthy donors (dated by TCRdb to about 2017). The library was made by the immunoSEQ multiplex PCR assay. TCRdb carries this immuneACCESS record with in-frame sequences only. Its versions omit some clonotypes, under half of them owing to an unresolved V gene in the studies checked, with the rest unexplained. The sample table shows some 220,000 clones, and about nine tenths are seen once. About 0.95% of the sample goes to the ten largest clones. The sample comprised PBMCs. The receptors were gathered from a young woman in good health and CMV-seronegative.

This clone was seen a handful of times. DNA of the CDR3: TGTGCCAGCAGACGGACAAACACAGATACGCAGTATTTT. As protein: CASRRTNTDTQYF. The chain employs TRBV5-4 and TRBJ2-3; D might be TRBD1 (5 bases). The CDR3 has 13 amino acids. Trimming cost V 5 bases and J 2 bases, with 9 bases left between them. Germline V gene data show CDR1 as SGHNT and CDR2 as YYREEE (reference sequence). Full variable domain (remainder filled in from reference TRBV5-4 and TRBJ2-3): ETGVTQSPTHLIKTRGQQVTLRCSSQSGHNTVSWYQQALGQGPQFIFQYYREEENGRGNFPPRFSGLQFPNYSSELNVNALELDDSALYLCASRRTNTDTQYFGPGTRLTVL.

The chain is built from TRBV18 and TRBJ1-1, with D tentatively TRBD1 (6 bases). Germline V lookup: CDR1 KGHSH, CDR2 LQKENI. Trimming cost V 4 bases and J 5 bases, with 11 bases left between them. The length of the CDR3 is 13 residues. The CDR3 coding sequence is TGTGCCAGCTCACAGGGGGTTGGGACTGAAGCTTTCTTT. It codes for CASSQGVGTEAFF.

CDR3 in DNA: TGTGCCAGCAGCGGACTGAAGGCAGGGAGAGGGGGGACCCAGTACTTC. Translating gives CASSGLKAGRGGTQYF. This sequence joins TRBV11-2 and TRBJ2-5; TRBD1 might be the D (6 bases). This CDR3 contains 16 residues. V was clipped by 5 bases and J by 7 bases, with 23 bases between them. Germline V gene data show CDR1 as SGHAT and CDR2 as FQNNGV.

The chain employs TRBV6-4 and TRBJ2-5; 12 nucleotides align to TRBD2. Germline V CDR1 and CDR2: MRHNA, SNTAGT. This CDR3 is 14 amino acids long. With V trimmed by 4 bases and J by 4 bases, 1 base remained unmatched. CDR3 sequence: CASSALAGGETQYF. For the CDR3, the DNA is TGTGCCAGCAGTGCACTAGCGGGAGGAGAGACCCAGTACTTC.

The rearrangement joins TRBV28 to TRBJ2-6; D remains unclear. The CDR3 has 14 amino acids. Trimming shortened V by 8 bases and J by 0 bases, and 8 bases separated the two germline ends. CDR1 MDHEN and CDR2 SYDVKM come from the germline V gene. CDR3 DNA: TGTGCCAGCTCGTATATCTCTGGGGCCAACGTCCTGACTTTC. Encoded protein: CASSYISGANVLTF. Variable domain in full (rest from reference TRBV28 and TRBJ2-6): DVKVTQSSRYLVKRTGEKVFLECVQDMDHENMFWYRQDPGLGLRLIYFSYDVKMKEKGDIPEGYSVSREKKERFSLILESASTNQTSMYLCASSYISGANVLTFGAGSRLTVL.

The chain couples TRBV11-2 to TRBJ2-3; TRBD2 might be the D (5 bases). CDR1 and CDR2 from the germline V gene are SGHAT and FQNNGV. The CDR3 is 12 amino acids. Trimming cost V 5 bases and J 6 bases, with 9 bases left between them. The CDR3 sequence: CASSQAGDTQYF. Here the CDR3 DNA reads TGTGCCAGCAGCCAGGCGGGCGATACGCAGTATTTT. Full variable domain (rest looked up from reference TRBV11-2 and TRBJ2-3): EAGVAQSPRYKIIEKRQSVAFWCNPISGHATLYWYQQILGQGPKLLIQFQNNGVVDDSQLPKDRFSAERLKGVDSTLKIQPAKLEDSAVYLCASSQAGDTQYFGPGTRLTVL.

The chain employs TRBV30 and TRBJ2-2; 9 bases fit TRBD2. J was trimmed by 8 bases and V by 2 bases; bases with no gene match: 18. Germline V lookup: CDR1 GTSNPN, CDR2 SVGIG (reference sequence). This CDR3 spans 18 amino acids. The CDR3 region is CAWSTPFWSAGGTGELFF. The CDR3 bases are TGTGCCTGGAGTACCCCCTTCTGGTCAGCGGGAGGTACTGGGGAGCTGTTTTTT.

This clone was observed once. The chain is built from TRBV5-6 and TRBJ2-7; 7 nucleotides line up with TRBD2. The CDR3 spans 14 residues. The trim removed 0 bases at V and 3 bases at J, leaving 3 bases unmatched. Per the germline V gene, CDR1 is SGHDT and CDR2 is YYEEEE. CDR3 sequence reads: CASSLVPSGYEQYF. The CDR3 DNA sequence: TGTGCCAGCAGCTTGGTCCCTAGCGGCTACGAGCAGTACTTC. The whole variable domain, remainder taken from reference TRBV5-6 and TRBJ2-7, is DAGVTQSPTHLIKTRGQQVTLRCSPKSGHDTVSWYQQALGQGPQFIFQYYEEEERQRGNFPDRFSGHQFPNYSSELNVNALLLGDSALYLCASSLVPSGYEQYFGPGTRLTVT.

This clone was observed a handful of times. This chain uses TRBV28 with TRBJ1-2; 8 bases align to TRBD1. CDR1 is MDHEN, CDR2 SYDVKM, per germline. Trimming took 7 bases from V and 6 from J; bases not matched to a gene: 13. The CDR3 runs to 15 residues. The CDR3: CASTATQGAWNGYTF. The CDR3 nucleotides are TGTGCCAGCACCGCGACCCAGGGGGCGTGGAATGGCTACACCTTC.

This chain joins TRBV27 and TRBJ2-7, with 8 bases identical to TRBD2. Germline V gene data show CDR1 as MNHEY and CDR2 as SMNVEV (reference sequence). The CDR3 runs 15 residues. V shed 5 bases, J shed 3 bases, and the junction held 9 bases outside the gene matches. CDR3 protein: CASSTIAGRYYEQYF. In DNA, the CDR3 is TGTGCCAGCAGTACCATAGCGGGACGTTACTACGAGCAGTACTTC.

V is TRBV5-3 and J is TRBJ2-5; 12 positions agree with TRBD2. TRBV5-3 is an ORF; its function is uncertain. CDR3 length: 16 residues. J gave up 4 bases and V 0 bases, and 4 bases lay outside the gene matches. CDR3 in amino acids: CARSLEKGLAGETQYF. As DNA, the CDR3 is TGTGCCAGAAGCTTGGAAAAGGGACTAGCGGGAGAGACCCAGTACTTC.

This clone was counted a few times. The V gene is TRBV11-2, the J gene TRBJ2-1, with 8 positions matching TRBD2. V shed 8 bases, J shed 7 bases, and the junction held 19 bases outside the gene matches. Germline-derived CDR1 and CDR2 are SGHAT and FQNNGV. This CDR3 has 17 residues. The CDR3 nucleotides read TGTGCCAGCCGAAGAGGGGGTGCGGGAGGTCTTCCTAATGAGCAGTTCTTC. It translates to CASRRGGAGGLPNEQFF. Variable domain in full (rest from reference TRBV11-2 and TRBJ2-1): EAGVAQSPRYKIIEKRQSVAFWCNPISGHATLYWYQQILGQGPKLLIQFQNNGVVDDSQLPKDRFSAERLKGVDSTLKIQPAKLEDSAVYLCASRRGGAGGLPNEQFFGPGTRLTVL.

The chain employs TRBV20-1 and TRBJ1-1; D is perhaps TRBD1 (5 bases). The CDR3 length is 11 residues. The germline gives CDR1 DFQATT, CDR2 SNEGSKA (reference sequence). Trimming cost V 6 bases and J 3 bases, with 8 bases left between them. Here the CDR3 DNA reads TGCAGTGCCCAGGGCTACACTGAAGCTTTCTTT. This translates into CSAQGYTEAFF.

This clone has just one count. CDR3 bases: TGTGCCAGCAACAAACAGGGTAGGCATGAGCAGTTCTTC. The encoded protein is CASNKQGRHEQFF. The chain uses TRBV27 and TRBJ2-1; the D gene is possibly TRBD1 (6 bases). The CDR3 spans 13 residues. Germline-derived CDR1 and CDR2 are MNHEY and SMNVEV (reference sequence). V dropped 7 bases and J dropped 8 bases, with 15 bases sitting between them.

The genes are TRBV27 and TRBJ2-2, with D tentatively TRBD2 (6 bases). The CDR3 length is 15 residues. From germline, CDR1 is MNHEY and CDR2 SMNVEV (reference sequence). Trimming took off 0 bases at V and 5 bases at J, with 10 bases between the two ends. The CDR3 protein is CASSLSSGITGELFF. Here the CDR3 DNA reads TGTGCCAGCAGTTTATCTAGCGGCATTACCGGGGAGCTGTTTTTT.

The chain is built from TRBV11-3 and TRBJ2-1, with no clear D. Trimming pared 4 bases from V and 8 bases from J, leaving 12 bases between. CDR3 length: 13 residues. Germline V gene lookup returns CDR1 SGHNT and CDR2 YENEEA. CDR3 coding DNA: TGTGCCAGCAGCTCCAAAACTAAGGATGAGCAGTTCTTC. It specifies CASSSKTKDEQFF.

This chain connects TRBV5-1 to TRBJ1-1; 7 bases are a match to TRBD1. CDR1 is SGHRS, CDR2 YFSETQ, per germline. With V trimmed by 0 bases and J by 6 bases, 5 bases remained unmatched. The CDR3 runs to 14 residues. The CDR3 DNA reads as TGCGCCAGCAGCTTGGGGGACAGTGTCGCTGAAGCTTTCTTT. Protein: CASSLGDSVAEAFF.

V and J are TRBV7-9 and TRBJ1-1, with D tentatively TRBD1 (5 bases). The CDR3 spans 15 residues. In germline, CDR1 is SEHNR, CDR2 FQNEAQ (reference sequence). V was clipped by 2 bases and J by 1 base, with 11 bases between them. Here the CDR3 reads CASSLLGLGNTEAFF. The CDR3 DNA follows: TGTGCCAGCAGCTTATTGGGGCTCGGGAACACTGAAGCTTTCTTT.

The rearrangement uses TRBV27 and TRBJ2-1, with D perhaps matching TRBD2 (6 bases). V lost 5 bases, J lost 4 bases, and 12 bases lay in between. The CDR3 length is 14 residues. Germline-derived CDR1 and CDR2 are MNHEY and SMNVEV (reference sequence). CDR3: CASSAQRVYNEQFF. The DNA of the CDR3 is TGTGCCAGCAGTGCCCAGCGGGTGTACAATGAGCAGTTCTTC.

The chain is built from TRBV5-6 and TRBJ2-1; 7 bases match TRBD1. The CDR3 sequence is 15 residues long. Trimming at V came to 0 bases and at J to 4 bases, leaving 4 bases not matched to a gene. From germline, CDR1 is SGHDT and CDR2 YYEEEE. The CDR3 region is CASSLGDRAYNEQFF. The CDR3 nucleotides read TGTGCCAGCAGCTTGGGCGACAGGGCGTACAATGAGCAGTTCTTC.

The chain recombines TRBV30 with TRBJ2-7, with TRBD2 matching 11 bases. Trimming cost V 6 bases and J 7 bases; bases outside gene matches: 5. The CDR3 extends over 12 amino acids. Germline V lookup: CDR1 GTSNPN, CDR2 SVGIG (reference sequence). The CDR3, as DNA: TGTGCCTGTACTAGCGGGAGAGGGGAGCAGTACTTC. Translating it yields CACTSGRGEQYF.